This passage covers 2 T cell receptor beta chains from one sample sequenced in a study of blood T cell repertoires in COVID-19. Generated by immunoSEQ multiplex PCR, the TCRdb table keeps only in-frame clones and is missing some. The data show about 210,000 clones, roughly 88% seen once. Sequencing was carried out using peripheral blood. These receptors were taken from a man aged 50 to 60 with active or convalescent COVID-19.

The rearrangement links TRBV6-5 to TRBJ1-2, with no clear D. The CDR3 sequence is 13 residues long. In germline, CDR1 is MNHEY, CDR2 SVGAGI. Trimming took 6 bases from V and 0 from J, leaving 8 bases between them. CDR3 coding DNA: TGTGCCAGCAGCCTTTTGTCTAACTATGGCTACACCTTC. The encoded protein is CASSLLSNYGYTF.

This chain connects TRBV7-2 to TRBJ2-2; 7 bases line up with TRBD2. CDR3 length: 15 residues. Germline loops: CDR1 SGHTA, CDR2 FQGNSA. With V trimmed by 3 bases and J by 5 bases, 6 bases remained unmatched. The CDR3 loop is CASSFVASGTGELFF. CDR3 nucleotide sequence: TGTGCCAGCAGCTTCGTGGCTAGCGGAACCGGGGAGCTGTTTTTT.